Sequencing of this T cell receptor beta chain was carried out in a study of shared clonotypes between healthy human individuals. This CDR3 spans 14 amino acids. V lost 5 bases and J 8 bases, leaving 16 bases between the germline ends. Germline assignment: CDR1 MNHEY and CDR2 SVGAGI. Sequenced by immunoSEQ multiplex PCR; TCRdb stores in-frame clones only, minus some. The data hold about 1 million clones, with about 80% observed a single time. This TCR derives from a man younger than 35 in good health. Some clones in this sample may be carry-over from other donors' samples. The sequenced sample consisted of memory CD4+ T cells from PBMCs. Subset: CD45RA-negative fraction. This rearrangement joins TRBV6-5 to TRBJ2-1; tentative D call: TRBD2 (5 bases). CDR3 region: CASSQTTLRDEQFF. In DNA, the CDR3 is TGTGCCAGCAGTCAGACTACCTTACGGGATGAGCAGTTCTTC.